The 16 T cell receptor beta chains listed next were all sequenced from one sample in a study of cytomegalovirus exposure and HLA in healthy donors. Vbeta (60) and Jbeta (13) primers were used in the PCR. Produced via immunoSEQ multiplex PCR; TCRdb's table is partial and in-frame only. The top ten clones hold 1% of a sample with 150,000 to 200,000 clones, 80% of them seen once. The sequenced material came from PBMCs. These receptors originate from a woman between 50 and 59 years old in good health and CMV-seropositive.

The table lists this clone with a count of one. J is TRBJ2-5 and V is TRBV9, with a weak D call TRBD2 (5 bases). CDR1 SGDLS and CDR2 YYNGEE come from the germline V gene. The germline V and J ends were trimmed by 0 bases and 1 base, with 10 bases remaining between them. The CDR3 spans 15 residues. This CDR3 is CASSVAGGLQETQYF. The CDR3 nucleotides are TGTGCCAGCAGCGTAGCAGGCGGACTCCAAGAGACCCAGTACTTC.

This clone was seen more than once but under ten times. This chain links TRBV5-6 with TRBJ2-1; TRBD1 matches 9 bases. In germline, CDR1 is SGHDT, CDR2 YYEEEE. V shed 4 bases, J shed 9 bases, and the junction held 11 bases outside the gene matches. The CDR3 has 15 amino acids. The CDR3 sequence is CASSKGQGREGEQFF. The CDR3 coding sequence is TGTGCCAGCAGCAAAGGACAGGGGAGGGAGGGTGAGCAGTTCTTC.

The chain employs TRBV29-1 and TRBJ1-2; 7 bases fit TRBD1. V lost 4 bases, J lost 12 bases, and 14 bases stayed unmatched. The CDR3 length is 13 residues. Looked up from germline, CDR1 is SQVTM and CDR2 is ANQGSEA. The CDR3 loop reads CSVGESVGGINTF. The CDR3 DNA reads TGCAGCGTTGGGGAGTCGGTAGGGGGCATCAACACCTTC.

The chain joins TRBV28 to TRBJ2-3; the D gene is possibly TRBD1 (6 bases). V was pared by 5 bases and J by 0 bases, with 12 bases between. This CDR3 has 15 residues. Germline V lookup: CDR1 MDHEN, CDR2 SYDVKM. The CDR3 here is CASSLGQISTDTQYF. CDR3 nucleotide sequence: TGTGCCAGCAGTCTTGGACAGATTAGCACAGATACGCAGTATTTT.

This chain joins TRBV29-1 and TRBJ2-5, with a weak D call TRBD1 (6 bases). The CDR3 totals 14 residues. Germline assignment: CDR1 SQVTM and CDR2 ANQGSEA. Trimming pared 3 bases from V and 2 bases from J, leaving 13 bases between. The CDR3 region is CSVDSHGQQETQYF. The CDR3 DNA sequence: TGCAGCGTTGACTCGCACGGACAGCAAGAGACCCAGTACTTC.

This chain links TRBV4-3 with TRBJ2-1; 11 bases map to TRBD2. V shed 4 bases, J shed 4 bases, and the junction held 15 bases outside the gene matches. CDR1 and CDR2 from the germline V gene are LGHNA and YSLEER. This CDR3 contains 19 residues. The CDR3 DNA follows: TGCGCCAGCAGCCGAATTTATAGCGGGGGGGCCGGGCTTTACAATGAGCAGTTCTTC. Translated, it gives CASSRIYSGGAGLYNEQFF.

This clone was recorded a few times. V and J are TRBV27 and TRBJ1-1; 10 nucleotides align to TRBD1. Germline trimming cut 10 bases from V and 4 bases from J; bases unmatched to any gene: 9. The CDR3 is made up of 14 amino acids. Germline lookup yields CDR1 MNHEY and CDR2 SMNVEV (reference sequence). The DNA of the CDR3 is TGTGCCACCCTGTTGACAGGGGGCTCCACTGAAGCTTTCTTT. It translates to CATLLTGGSTEAFF.

The chain employs TRBV19 and TRBJ1-5; D is uncertain. This CDR3 is 15 amino acids long. V was pared by 3 bases and J by 1 base, with 10 bases between. The germline V gene has CDR1 LNHDA and CDR2 SQIVND (reference sequence). CDR3 amino acids: CASSMRVWSNQPQHF. The CDR3, as DNA: TGTGCCAGTAGTATGAGGGTCTGGAGCAATCAGCCCCAGCATTTT.

The J gene is TRBJ1-1, the V gene TRBV5-4; TRBD1 aligns across 8 bases. Germline trimming cut 2 bases from V and 5 bases from J; bases unmatched to any gene: 8. The CDR3 has 15 amino acids. CDR1 is SGHNT and CDR2 is YYREEE in the germline V gene (reference sequence). CDR3 in DNA: TGTGCCAGCAGCTTAGGCCAGGGGGCGGTTACTGAAGCTTTCTTT. Translation: CASSLGQGAVTEAFF. Supplemented by reference TRBV5-4 and TRBJ1-1, the full variable domain reads ETGVTQSPTHLIKTRGQQVTLRCSSQSGHNTVSWYQQALGQGPQFIFQYYREEENGRGNFPPRFSGLQFPNYSSELNVNALELDDSALYLCASSLGQGAVTEAFFGQGTRLTVV.

The chain couples TRBV6-5 to TRBJ2-4; maybe TRBD1 (5 bases). The CDR3 has 14 residues. CDR1 is MNHEY, CDR2 SVGAGI, per germline. Trimming shortened V by 2 bases and J by 9 bases, and 14 bases separated the two germline ends. The CDR3: CASSYRGGQGIQYF. CDR3 nucleotide sequence: TGTGCCAGCAGTTACAGAGGCGGACAAGGCATTCAGTACTTC.

This chain uses TRBV10-3 with TRBJ2-7, with TRBD1 identical over 8 bases. The J segment lost 0 bases and the V segment lost 2 bases, leaving 9 bases of the junction unmatched. Germline loops: CDR1 ENHRY, CDR2 SYGVKD. The CDR3 sequence is 17 residues long. The CDR3 here is CAISELVGQGGSYEQYF. The CDR3 region has the DNA TGTGCCATCAGTGAGCTCGTCGGACAGGGAGGCTCCTACGAGCAGTACTTC.

The chain has TRBV28 and TRBJ2-5, with D possibly being TRBD1 (6 bases). The CDR3 sequence is 15 residues long. Per germline, CDR1 MDHEN and CDR2 SYDVKM. Trimming took off 3 bases at V and 1 base at J, with 12 bases between the two ends. The DNA for the CDR3 is TGTGCCAGCAGTTTGCGGACAGCACTCCAAGAGACCCAGTACTTC. Its translation: CASSLRTALQETQYF. Filled out from reference TRBV28 and TRBJ2-5, the complete variable domain reads DVKVTQSSRYLVKRTGEKVFLECVQDMDHENMFWYRQDPGLGLRLIYFSYDVKMKEKGDIPEGYSVSREKKERFSLILESASTNQTSMYLCASSLRTALQETQYFGPGTRLLVL.

The chain has TRBV7-9 and TRBJ1-1; 7 nucleotides match TRBD1. The CDR3 has 14 residues. Germline lookup yields CDR1 SEHNR and CDR2 FQNEAQ (reference sequence). V lost 0 bases, J lost 10 bases, and 8 bases stayed unmatched. The CDR3: CASSLANDRDGAFF. CDR3 sequence (DNA): TGTGCCAGCAGCTTAGCAAACGACAGGGATGGAGCTTTCTTT.

This clone was detected only a few times. This chain links TRBV7-2 with TRBJ2-1; 7 positions match TRBD2. The CDR3 runs to 16 residues. Losses at the gene ends were 1 base for V and 8 bases for J; bases not matched to a gene: 11. Germline assignment: CDR1 SGHTA and CDR2 FQGNSA. The CDR3 loop is CASSLEPSGITDEQFF. CDR3 DNA sequence: TGTGCCAGCAGCTTAGAACCTAGCGGTATTACCGATGAGCAGTTCTTC.

This clone showed up just a few times. The chain couples TRBV19 to TRBJ2-5, with D possibly matching TRBD1 (6 bases). The germline V gene encodes CDR1 LNHDA and CDR2 SQIVND (reference sequence). Trimming removed 5 bases at V and 7 bases at J, with 14 bases between. This CDR3 is built from 13 residues. CDR3 protein: CASSQNKGGTQYF. The CDR3 DNA reads as TGTGCCAGTAGTCAAAACAAAGGGGGGACCCAGTACTTC. Filled out from reference TRBV19 and TRBJ2-5, the complete variable domain reads DGGITQSPKYLFRKEGQNVTLSCEQNLNHDAMYWYRQDPGQGLRLIYYSQIVNDFQKGDIAEGYSVSREKKESFPLTVTSAQKNPTAFYLCASSQNKGGTQYFGPGTRLLVL.

The rearrangement joins TRBV4-3 to TRBJ2-1; 12 bases are shared with TRBD1. From germline, CDR1 is LGHNA and CDR2 YSLEER. V shed 1 base and J 2 bases; nucleotides not matched to a gene: 9. The CDR3 runs 19 residues. The CDR3 is CASSQGLGTGGIPYNEQFF. The CDR3 DNA is TGCGCCAGCAGCCAAGGGTTAGGGACAGGGGGCATACCCTACAATGAGCAGTTCTTC.